These T cell receptor beta chains were read from a single sample in a study of control samples from healthy donors and cancer patients. Sequencing was performed with immunoSEQ multiplex PCR; in TCRdb, only in-frame clones are kept and a portion is missing. The sample records over 100,000 clones, around 89% being singletons. Material for sequencing was blood. These receptors were obtained from a woman aged 45-65 years in good health. Both conserved end residues are part of each CDR3. The order of the fields is D gene, J gene, V gene, clone size, CDR3 protein, CDR3 DNA. A D gene is named only where the DNA matches it firmly. Clone size is given for some rows only: seen once, a few or many times, or a class if the clone is expanded.

d_call: NA
j_call: TRBJ2-2
v_call: TRBV30
clone_size: NA
cdr3_aa: CAWRAEILGELFF
cdr3_nt: TGTGCCTGGAGGGCGGAGATTCTCGGGGAGCTGTTTTTT

d_call: NA
j_call: TRBJ1-2
v_call: TRBV29-1
clone_size: NA
cdr3_aa: CSVLDEGDWVNGYTF
cdr3_nt: TGCAGCGTGTTGGACGAGGGGGATTGGGTTAATGGCTACACCTTC

d_call: TRBD1
j_call: TRBJ1-6
v_call: TRBV6-2/TRBV6-3
clone_size: NA
cdr3_aa: CASSAPGQGTGASPLHF
cdr3_nt: TGTGCCAGCAGTGCCCCCGGACAGGGTACAGGTGCTTCACCCCTCCACTTT

d_call: TRBD1
j_call: TRBJ2-1
v_call: TRBV2
clone_size: NA
cdr3_aa: CASSGQAAYNEQFF
cdr3_nt: TGTGCCAGCAGCGGACAGGCCGCCTACAATGAGCAGTTCTTC

d_call: TRBD1
j_call: TRBJ1-5
v_call: TRBV7-8
clone_size: few
cdr3_aa: CASTPAGTGGNQPQHF
cdr3_nt: TGTGCCAGCACCCCCGCGGGGACAGGAGGGAATCAGCCCCAGCATTTT

d_call: NA
j_call: TRBJ2-1
v_call: TRBV24-1
clone_size: NA
cdr3_aa: CATSDINEQFF
cdr3_nt: TGTGCCACCAGTGACATCAATGAGCAGTTCTTC

d_call: NA
j_call: TRBJ2-3
v_call: TRBV14
clone_size: NA
cdr3_aa: CASSHPWGGRADTQYF
cdr3_nt: TGTGCCAGCAGCCACCCCTGGGGGGGCCGAGCAGATACGCAGTATTTT

d_call: NA
j_call: TRBJ1-1
v_call: TRBV19
clone_size: NA
cdr3_aa: CASSIAYVSVNTEAFF
cdr3_nt: TGTGCCAGTAGTATAGCATATGTATCCGTGAACACTGAAGCTTTCTTT

d_call: TRBD1
j_call: TRBJ1-3
v_call: TRBV2
clone_size: NA
cdr3_aa: CASRATGVFGNTIYF
cdr3_nt: TGTGCCAGCAGGGCCACAGGGGTCTTCGGAAACACCATATATTTT

d_call: TRBD1
j_call: TRBJ1-2
v_call: TRBV29-1
clone_size: NA
cdr3_aa: CSVEETGGTGYTF
cdr3_nt: TGCAGCGTTGAAGAAACAGGGGGAACTGGCTACACCTTC

d_call: NA
j_call: TRBJ2-7
v_call: TRBV6-5
clone_size: NA
cdr3_aa: CASSYGSNYEQYF
cdr3_nt: TGTGCCAGCAGTTACGGCTCCAACTACGAGCAGTACTTC

d_call: NA
j_call: TRBJ1-1
v_call: TRBV12-3/TRBV12-4
clone_size: NA
cdr3_aa: CASKWGWTEAFF
cdr3_nt: TGTGCCAGCAAATGGGGGTGGACTGAAGCTTTCTTT

d_call: NA
j_call: TRBJ2-7
v_call: TRBV5-1
clone_size: NA
cdr3_aa: CASSLATRVRPYEQYF
cdr3_nt: TGCGCCAGCAGCTTGGCTACACGGGTCCGACCTTACGAGCAGTACTTC

d_call: NA
j_call: TRBJ1-5
v_call: TRBV6-5
clone_size: NA
cdr3_aa: CASSPDSSNQPQHF
cdr3_nt: TGTGCCAGCAGTCCGGACAGTAGCAATCAGCCCCAGCATTTT

d_call: TRBD2
j_call: TRBJ2-4
v_call: TRBV6-1
clone_size: NA
cdr3_aa: CASSETPSGRAGNIQYF
cdr3_nt: TGTGCCAGCAGTGAAACACCGAGCGGGAGGGCTGGCAACATTCAGTACTTC

d_call: TRBD2
j_call: TRBJ2-2
v_call: TRBV5-5
clone_size: once
cdr3_aa: CASTRRRGGGTGELFF
cdr3_nt: TGTGCCAGCACGCGGCGGCGGGGGGGCGGTACCGGGGAGCTGTTTTTT

d_call: NA
j_call: TRBJ1-5
v_call: TRBV5-8
clone_size: NA
cdr3_aa: CASSLRLVSGGGGNQPQHF
cdr3_nt: TGTGCCAGCAGCTTAAGGTTGGTTTCGGGCGGAGGTGGCAATCAGCCCCAGCATTTT

d_call: TRBD1
j_call: TRBJ1-5
v_call: TRBV6-5
clone_size: NA
cdr3_aa: CASRDVQGTNQPQHF
cdr3_nt: TGTGCCAGCAGGGACGTACAGGGGACCAATCAGCCCCAGCATTTT

d_call: NA
j_call: TRBJ1-2
v_call: TRBV29-1
clone_size: few
cdr3_aa: CSVVELNGYTF
cdr3_nt: TGCAGCGTTGTTGAGTTGAATGGCTACACCTTC

d_call: TRBD1
j_call: TRBJ1-3
v_call: TRBV9
clone_size: NA
cdr3_aa: CASSPSGRTGNFRSGNTIYF
cdr3_nt: TGTGCCAGCAGCCCGTCAGGACGGACAGGGAATTTTCGCTCTGGAAACACCATATATTTT

d_call: NA
j_call: TRBJ1-2
v_call: TRBV7-6
clone_size: NA
cdr3_aa: CASSARQHQTTANYGYTF
cdr3_nt: TGTGCCAGCAGCGCGAGACAGCACCAAACGACAGCTAACTATGGCTACACCTTC

d_call: TRBD1
j_call: TRBJ2-2
v_call: TRBV7-3
clone_size: NA
cdr3_aa: CASSLKVGTGNTGELFF
cdr3_nt: TGTGCCAGCAGCTTAAAGGTCGGGACAGGCAACACCGGGGAGCTGTTTTTT

d_call: NA
j_call: TRBJ2-3
v_call: TRBV25-1
clone_size: NA
cdr3_aa: CASSLRALGDTQYF
cdr3_nt: TGTGCCAGCAGTTTGAGGGCCCTCGGAGATACGCAGTATTTT

d_call: NA
j_call: TRBJ1-6
v_call: TRBV4-3
clone_size: once
cdr3_aa: CASSQGSRYNSPLHF
cdr3_nt: TGCGCCAGCAGCCAAGGATCCCGGTATAATTCACCCCTCCACTTT

d_call: TRBD2
j_call: TRBJ2-1
v_call: TRBV6-5
clone_size: NA
cdr3_aa: CASSSPSSGYNEQFF
cdr3_nt: TGTGCCAGCAGCTCCCCTTCTAGCGGCTACAATGAGCAGTTCTTC

d_call: NA
j_call: TRBJ1-4
v_call: TRBV18
clone_size: NA
cdr3_aa: CASSPYKATNEKLFF
cdr3_nt: TGTGCCAGCTCACCTTACAAGGCAACTAATGAAAAACTGTTTTTT

d_call: NA
j_call: TRBJ2-1
v_call: TRBV4-1
clone_size: NA
cdr3_aa: CASSQLAGAYNEQFF
cdr3_nt: TGCGCCAGCAGCCAGCTAGCCGGAGCCTACAATGAGCAGTTCTTC

d_call: TRBD2
j_call: TRBJ2-1
v_call: TRBV2
clone_size: NA
cdr3_aa: CASRPGLAGDEQFF
cdr3_nt: TGTGCCAGCAGGCCGGGACTAGCGGGAGATGAGCAGTTCTTC

d_call: NA
j_call: TRBJ2-2
v_call: TRBV30
clone_size: NA
cdr3_aa: CAWSNGGEETGELFF
cdr3_nt: TGTGCCTGGAGCAACGGCGGGGAGGAAACCGGGGAGCTGTTTTTT

d_call: TRBD1
j_call: TRBJ1-1
v_call: TRBV5-5
clone_size: once
cdr3_aa: CASSLGRQGRGAFF
cdr3_nt: TGTGCCAGCAGCTTGGGGCGACAGGGGCGGGGAGCTTTCTTT

d_call: NA
j_call: TRBJ2-1
v_call: TRBV24-1
clone_size: NA
cdr3_aa: CATSDPSRGAYNEQFF
cdr3_nt: TGTGCCACCAGTGACCCCAGTAGGGGAGCCTACAATGAGCAGTTCTTC

d_call: TRBD1
j_call: TRBJ2-1
v_call: TRBV6-5
clone_size: NA
cdr3_aa: CASRRQGTNEQFF
cdr3_nt: TGTGCCAGCAGGAGACAGGGTACGAATGAGCAGTTCTTC

d_call: NA
j_call: TRBJ1-2
v_call: TRBV6-5
clone_size: once
cdr3_aa: CASRPQGKDYGYTF
cdr3_nt: TGTGCCAGCAGGCCGCAGGGGAAGGACTATGGCTACACCTTC